Here is one T cell receptor (beta chain) with its context. The antigen is undetermined. This entry belongs to a study of cytomegalovirus exposure and HLA in healthy donors. Study observations and caveats: Most TCR sequences were seen very rarely across donors, but some public TCRs occurred in many. Among donors in an Asian-associated ancestry cluster, a later analysis reportedly found fewer N-insertions than the approximately 670-donor mean. Sequencing likely generated an artifact that appeared as a cluster of highly shared sequence variants.

PCR used 60 Vbeta primers and 13 Jbeta primers. Data came from immunoSEQ multiplex PCR; TCRdb stores just in-frame clones and leaves some out. The profile shows some 90,000 clones, under 90% of them singletons. Trimming stripped 1 base from V and 9 bases from J, with 10 bases between. The germline CDR1 and CDR2 sequences are MNHEY and SMNVEV (reference sequence). This CDR3 has 13 residues. Donors in the study were healthy people who gave bone marrow. The material sequenced was PBMCs. J is TRBJ1-5 and V is TRBV27, with a tentative D call TRBD1 (5 bases). This sequence was found in a man aged 45-65 years in good health and CMV-seronegative. The CDR3 DNA reads TGTGCCAGCAGTTTATGGGGGGGGAGGCCCCAGCATTTT. Protein sequence: CASSLWGGRPQHF.